This T cell receptor beta chain was identified in a study of patients and donors after allogeneic stem cell transplantation. TCRdb processed the RT-PCR reads anew with MiXCR; each CDR3 protein has one entry. Of fewer than 500,000 distinct CDR3 sequences detected, 16% appear once; the ten largest clones hold around 6.8%. The CDR3 length is 14 residues. Trimming removed 3 bases at V and 7 bases at J, with 16 bases between. From germline, CDR1 is DFQATT and CDR2 SNEGSKA (reference sequence). This clonotype was seen more than once but under ten times. This chain joins TRBV20-1 and TRBJ2-1; D is undetermined. The sequence came from a human donor who was either an allogeneic HSCT recipient or a stem cell or donor lymphocyte infusion donor (not recorded which). It is not recorded whose cells these are; they may come from a transplant donor. The specimen sequenced was blood, either unsorted or a sorted T cell fraction (not recorded which). The CDR3 sequence is CSASSPSSSNEQFF. DNA for the CDR3: TGCAGTGCTAGCTCCCCTTCTTCTAGTAATGAGCAGTTCTTC.